This TCR beta chain was captured by sequencing in a study of blood T cell repertoires in COVID-19. Background on the study: Samples came from the United States, Italy and Spain, spanning acute and convalescent COVID-19. Sources were T cells, B-cell-depleted T cells, or PBMCs; the material itself was cDNA or gDNA.

In this sample, this clone turned up a few times. V was clipped by 2 bases and J by 2 bases, with 14 bases between them. This CDR3 is built from 15 residues. Germline CDR1 is SGHNT and CDR2 is YYREEE (reference sequence). In the source study's methods: Estimation of nucleated cell counts was performed using reference gene primer amplification. TCRdb keeps only in-frame clones here, not all; method: immunoSEQ multiplex PCR. From that table come the V and J calls and clone size; the DNA was used to work out D and trimming. The sample yields about 240,000 clones, about 79% seen once. J is TRBJ2-7 and V is TRBV5-4, with a possible D match to TRBD1 (6 bases). The sample comprised peripheral blood. The sequence came from an elderly woman with acute or convalescent COVID-19. DNA for the CDR3: TGTGCCAGCAGCTTAATGGGGCAGGGGACCTACGAGCAGTACTTC. This encodes CASSLMGQGTYEQYF.